This T cell receptor beta chain was recovered during a study of cytomegalovirus exposure and HLA in healthy donors. Study-wide background: Drawn from HLA-typed donors, 80 million to 95 million unique TCRs were held in an early data release. For the approximately 360 genotyped donors, approximately 83% fell within the Caucasian-associated ancestry cluster.

From germline, CDR1 is SGHAT and CDR2 FQNNGV. The CDR3 loop spans 14 amino acids. V lost 0 bases, J lost 7 bases, and 12 bases lay in between. A few counts support this clone. What it recognizes is unknown. Whole-study findings and limits: Common viral pathogens seemed, in a later analysis, to connect with several of the most significant clusters. When analyzed later, a missense DCLRE1C variant was found to be linked to TCR beta V- and J-gene trimming.

Vbeta (60) and Jbeta (13) primers were used in the PCR. Produced via immunoSEQ multiplex PCR; TCRdb's table is partial and in-frame only. The table has over 100,000 clones, around four fifths seen once. Sequencing was done on a sample of PBMCs. The TCR was taken from a male donor in good health and CMV-seronegative. The chain recombines TRBV11-2 with TRBJ1-2, with a tentative D call TRBD1 (5 bases). DNA of the CDR3: TGTGCCAGCAGCTTAGACAGGGTTCCGTCTGGCTACACCTTC. Protein product: CASSLDRVPSGYTF.